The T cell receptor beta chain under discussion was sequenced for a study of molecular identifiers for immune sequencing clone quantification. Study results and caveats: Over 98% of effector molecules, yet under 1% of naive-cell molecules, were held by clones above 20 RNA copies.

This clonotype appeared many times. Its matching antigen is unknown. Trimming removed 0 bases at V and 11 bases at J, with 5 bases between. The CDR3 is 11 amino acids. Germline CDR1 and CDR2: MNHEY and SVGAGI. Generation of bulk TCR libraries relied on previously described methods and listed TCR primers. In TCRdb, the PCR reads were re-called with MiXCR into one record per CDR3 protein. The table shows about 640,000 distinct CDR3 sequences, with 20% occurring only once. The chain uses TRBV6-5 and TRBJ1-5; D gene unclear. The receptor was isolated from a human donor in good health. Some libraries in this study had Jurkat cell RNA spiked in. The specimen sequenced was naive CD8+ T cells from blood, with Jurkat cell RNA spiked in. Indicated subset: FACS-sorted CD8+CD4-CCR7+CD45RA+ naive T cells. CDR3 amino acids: CASSYSGTQHF. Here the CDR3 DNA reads TGTGCCAGCAGTTACTCAGGCACCCAGCATTTT.